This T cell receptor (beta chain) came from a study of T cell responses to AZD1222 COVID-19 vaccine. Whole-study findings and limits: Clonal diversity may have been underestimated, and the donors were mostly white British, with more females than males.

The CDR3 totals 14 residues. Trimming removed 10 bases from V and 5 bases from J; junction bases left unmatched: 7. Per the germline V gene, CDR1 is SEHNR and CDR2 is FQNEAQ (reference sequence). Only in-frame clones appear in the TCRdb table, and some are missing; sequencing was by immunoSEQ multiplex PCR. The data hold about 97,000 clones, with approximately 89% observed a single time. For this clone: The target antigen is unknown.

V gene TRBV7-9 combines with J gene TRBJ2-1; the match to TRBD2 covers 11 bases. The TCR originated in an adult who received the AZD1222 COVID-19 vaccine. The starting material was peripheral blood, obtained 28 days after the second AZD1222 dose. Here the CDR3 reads CATHRGLADNEQFF. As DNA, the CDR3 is TGTGCCACCCATAGGGGACTAGCGGACAATGAGCAGTTCTTC.